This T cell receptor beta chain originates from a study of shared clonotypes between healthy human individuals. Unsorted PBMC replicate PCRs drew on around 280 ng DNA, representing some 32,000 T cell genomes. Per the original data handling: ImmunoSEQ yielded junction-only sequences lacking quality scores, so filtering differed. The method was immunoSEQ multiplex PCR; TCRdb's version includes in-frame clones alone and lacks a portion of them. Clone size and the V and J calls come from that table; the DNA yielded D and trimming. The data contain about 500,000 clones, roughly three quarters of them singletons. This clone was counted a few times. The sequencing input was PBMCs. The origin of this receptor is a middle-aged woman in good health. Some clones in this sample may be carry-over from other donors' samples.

As DNA, the CDR3 is TGTGCCAGCAGCTCAACCCCGTGGGGGGGGACTGAAGCTTTCTTT. This codes for CASSSTPWGGTEAFF. J is TRBJ1-1 and V is TRBV7-2; possibly TRBD1 for D (5 bases). Germline assignment: CDR1 SGHTA and CDR2 FQGNSA. V gave up 4 bases and J gave up 5 bases, with 17 bases separating them. The CDR3 has 15 residues.